The next 23 T cell receptor beta chains were all read from a single sample in a study of beta chain features in type 1 diabetes. The authors reverse transcribed all of the isolated RNA, so sequencing captured expressed TCRB transcripts. Data came from immunoSEQ multiplex PCR; TCRdb stores just in-frame clones and leaves some out. The data show about 470,000 clones, about 32% seen once. What was sequenced was naive CD4+ T cells from blood. These TCRs come from a man aged 18 to 30 in good health.

This clone showed up just a few times. The genes are TRBV7-9 and TRBJ2-1, with 7 bases fitting TRBD2. Germline V gene data show CDR1 as SEHNR and CDR2 as FQNEAQ (reference sequence). J was trimmed by 4 bases and V by 5 bases; bases with no gene match: 8. The CDR3 has 15 residues. The CDR3 loop is CASSPWAGVYNEQFF. In nucleotides, the CDR3 is TGTGCCAGCAGCCCATGGGCGGGAGTTTACAATGAGCAGTTCTTC.

The V gene is TRBV11-2, the J gene TRBJ2-5; 8 bases agree with TRBD1. The J segment lost 1 base and the V segment lost 5 bases, leaving 9 bases of the junction unmatched. This CDR3 comprises 16 residues. Germline V lookup: CDR1 SGHAT, CDR2 FQNNGV. This CDR3 reads CASSPSGTGGQETQYF. CDR3 sequence (DNA): TGTGCCAGCAGCCCCTCCGGGACAGGAGGCCAAGAGACCCAGTACTTC. Together with reference TRBV11-2 and TRBJ2-5, the CDR3 gives the full variable domain: EAGVAQSPRYKIIEKRQSVAFWCNPISGHATLYWYQQILGQGPKLLIQFQNNGVVDDSQLPKDRFSAERLKGVDSTLKIQPAKLEDSAVYLCASSPSGTGGQETQYFGPGTRLLVL.

A few counts support this clone. The chain carries TRBV30 and TRBJ2-1, with 11 bases aligning to TRBD2. CDR1 GTSNPN and CDR2 SVGIG come from the germline V gene (reference sequence). The CDR3 consists of 17 residues. V lost 3 bases to trimming and J lost 0 bases; unmatched junction nucleotides: 7. This chain's CDR3 is CAWRAGTSGSSYNEQFF. Written as DNA, the CDR3 is TGTGCCTGGAGAGCCGGGACTAGCGGAAGCTCCTACAATGAGCAGTTCTTC.

The rearrangement links TRBV28 to TRBJ2-1; tentatively, D is TRBD2 (6 bases). The germline CDR1 and CDR2 sequences are MDHEN and SYDVKM. V gave up 6 bases and J gave up 6 bases, with 15 bases separating them. The CDR3 is 14 amino acids. The CDR3 nucleotides are TGTGCCAGCAGGCCGACTAGTCTCGGCAATGAGCAGTTCTTC. As protein: CASRPTSLGNEQFF.

This clone occurred a few times. The rearrangement uses TRBV15 and TRBJ2-5; D is perhaps TRBD2 (6 bases). The V end lost 1 base, the J end lost 1 base, and 7 bases lay between the germline ends. Germline CDR1 and CDR2: LNHNV and YYDKDF (reference sequence). CDR3 length: 14 residues. Here the CDR3 DNA reads TGTGCCACCAGCAGAGGGGACTTCCAAGAGACCCAGTACTTC. It is translated as CATSRGDFQETQYF.

In this sample, this clone turned up a few times. The chain recombines TRBV29-1 with TRBJ1-1, with D unresolved. The CDR3 contains 12 residues. The germline gives CDR1 SQVTM, CDR2 ANQGSEA. The ends were cut back, 7 bases at V and 1 base at J, with 10 bases in the middle. The CDR3 DNA is TGCAGCGGTCGGCAGAGGAACACTGAAGCTTTCTTT. The encoded protein is CSGRQRNTEAFF.

The gene calls are TRBV29-1 and TRBJ2-3; a possible D gene is TRBD1 (5 bases). The germline V gene encodes CDR1 SQVTM and CDR2 ANQGSEA. The CDR3 is made up of 14 amino acids. With 5 bases removed from V and 6 bases from J, the gap between germline ends came to 18 bases. CDR3 loop: CSVSAPTSGDTQYF. The CDR3 nucleotides read TGCAGCGTTTCAGCCCCGACGTCAGGGGATACGCAGTATTTT.

The V and J genes are TRBV7-9 and TRBJ1-3, with TRBD1 matching over 7 bases. From germline, CDR1 is SEHNR and CDR2 FQNEAQ (reference sequence). The CDR3 has 15 amino acids. The junction had 8 bases not matched to a gene; V was cut back by 7 bases and J by 2 bases. CDR3 DNA: TGTGCCAGCAACACACAGGGGTTCGCTGGAAACACCATATATTTT. It is translated as CASNTQGFAGNTIYF.

V is TRBV15 and J is TRBJ2-2; no firm D call. The CDR3 contains 11 residues. Between the trimmed V and J ends, which lost 4 bases and 7 bases, there was a span of 4 bases. The germline gives CDR1 LNHNV, CDR2 YYDKDF (reference sequence). CDR3 in DNA: TGTGCCACCAGCATGGGCGGGGAGCTGTTTTTT. It translates to CATSMGGELFF.

There are a few counts of this clone. The genes are TRBV30 and TRBJ1-2, with 9 bases lining up with TRBD1. CDR1 is GTSNPN and CDR2 is SVGIG in the germline V gene (reference sequence). V trimming: 2 bases; J trimming: 7 bases; junction bases outside the gene matches: 5. CDR3 size: 13 residues. For the CDR3, the DNA is TGTGCCTGGAGTCCCGGGACAGGGTCTGGCTACACCTTC. Its translation: CAWSPGTGSGYTF.

This clone was seen a handful of times. The V and J genes are TRBV5-4 and TRBJ2-3; 8 bases are a match to TRBD1. Germline V gene lookup returns CDR1 SGHNT and CDR2 YYREEE (reference sequence). This CDR3 is built from 15 residues. V lost 5 bases to trimming and J lost 0 bases; unmatched junction nucleotides: 5. CDR3 sequence reads: CASRPDRESTDTQYF. Written as DNA, the CDR3 is TGTGCCAGCAGACCGGACAGGGAAAGCACAGATACGCAGTATTTT.

V is TRBV29-1 and J is TRBJ2-7, with D tentatively TRBD1 or TRBD2 (6 bases each). The CDR3 sequence is 14 residues long. The V gene lost 6 bases and the J gene lost 5 bases, with 20 bases spanning the gap. Germline V lookup: CDR1 SQVTM, CDR2 ANQGSEA. CDR3 amino acids: CSVSPGGRANEQYF. The CDR3 nucleotides read TGCAGCGTGTCACCCGGGGGCAGGGCCAACGAGCAGTACTTC.

The J gene is TRBJ1-1, the V gene TRBV28; D gene uncertain. The germline V and J ends were trimmed by 5 bases and 3 bases, with 7 bases remaining between them. This CDR3 contains 12 residues. Germline V gene sequence: CDR1 MDHEN, CDR2 SYDVKM. The CDR3 DNA reads TGTGCCAGCAGTCTATTTGACACTGAAGCTTTCTTT. Its translation: CASSLFDTEAFF.

The chain carries TRBV15 and TRBJ2-7; D perhaps matches TRBD2 (6 bases). The CDR3 has 16 residues. The germline V gene has CDR1 LNHNV and CDR2 YYDKDF (reference sequence). Trimming removed 4 bases at V and 6 bases at J, with 22 bases between. DNA for the CDR3: TGTGCCACCAGCAAAGGGACTCATGGGCTCCTACGCGAGCAGTACTTC. Amino acids: CATSKGTHGLLREQYF.

The chain joins TRBV6-1 to TRBJ1-1, with TRBD1 matching over 7 bases. From germline, CDR1 is MNHNS and CDR2 SASEGT. With 3 bases clipped from V and 1 base from J, the junction kept 8 bases outside the gene matches. This CDR3 is built from 16 residues. DNA of the CDR3: TGTGCCAGCAGTGATCGACAGGGAATGAGGAACACTGAAGCTTTCTTT. Translation: CASSDRQGMRNTEAFF.

The V and J genes are TRBV30 and TRBJ1-1; TRBD1 might be the D (5 bases). Germline V gene sequence: CDR1 GTSNPN, CDR2 SVGIG (reference sequence). The CDR3 sequence is 16 residues long. The V end lost 3 bases, the J end lost 2 bases, and 19 bases lay between the germline ends. In DNA, the CDR3 is TGTGCCTGGAGAGTGGCTGCCAGACAGAGAAACACTGAAGCTTTCTTT. Residues: CAWRVAARQRNTEAFF.

This clone was picked up a small number of times. The CDR3 DNA is TGTGCCTGGAGAAGTCAGGCCAACACTGAAGCTTTCTTT. It codes for CAWRSQANTEAFF. The J gene is TRBJ1-1, the V gene TRBV30; D gene ambiguous. The CDR3 has 13 residues. The germline gives CDR1 GTSNPN, CDR2 SVGIG (reference sequence). V lost 3 bases and J lost 2, with 10 bases in between.

The genes are TRBV11-2 and TRBJ1-1; D not resolved. This CDR3 has 12 amino acids. Trimming removed 4 bases from V and 3 bases from J, with 6 bases in between. The V gene's germline CDR1 is SGHAT and CDR2 FQNNGV. CDR3 sequence reads: CASSWAHTEAFF. The DNA for the CDR3 is TGTGCCAGCAGCTGGGCGCACACTGAAGCTTTCTTT.

CDR3 residues: CASNQGVGNQPQHF. CDR3 bases: TGTGCCAGCAACCAGGGTGTAGGCAATCAGCCCCAGCATTTT. The V call is TRBV6-6, the J call TRBJ1-5, with D maybe TRBD1 (5 bases). Germline V gene lookup returns CDR1 MNHNY and CDR2 SVGAGI (reference sequence). This CDR3 comprises 14 residues. V was cut by 7 bases and J by 2 bases, with 12 bases left in between.

This clone appeared a few times. The chain is built from TRBV7-3 and TRBJ2-3; 8 bases match TRBD1. Germline-derived CDR1 and CDR2 are SGHTA and FQGTGA. V was pared by 1 base and J by 3 bases, with 3 bases of the junction left unmatched. There are 15 residues in the CDR3. CDR3 coding DNA: TGTGCCAGCAGCTTAAGCAGGGGGCGGACAGATACGCAGTATTTT. Residues: CASSLSRGRTDTQYF. The full variable domain, in which reference TRBV7-3 and TRBJ2-3 provide the parts outside the CDR3, is GAGVSQTPSNKVTEKGKYVELRCDPISGHTALYWYRQSLGQGPEFLIYFQGTGAADDSGLPNDRFFAVRPEGSVSTLKIQRTERGDSAVYLCASSLSRGRTDTQYFGPGTRLTVL.

The V gene is TRBV23-1, the J gene TRBJ2-1, with D perhaps TRBD1 (6 bases). TRBV23-1 is given ORF status, its function remaining uncertain. The V gene lost 1 base and the J gene lost 9 bases, with 22 bases spanning the gap. The CDR3 is 17 residues long. CDR3 protein: CASSQWFRDTRLGEQFF. In nucleotides, the CDR3 is TGCGCCAGCAGTCAATGGTTCCGGGACACGCGGTTGGGTGAGCAGTTCTTC.

In this sample, this clone turned up a few times. The J gene is TRBJ2-1, the V gene TRBV29-1; D is ambiguous. From germline, CDR1 is SQVTM and CDR2 ANQGSEA. This CDR3 is 13 amino acids long. V was shortened by 6 bases and J by 5 bases, with 14 bases between the two germline ends. The CDR3 loop is CSVQTPTHNEQFF. The CDR3 bases are TGCAGCGTCCAGACCCCGACGCACAATGAGCAGTTCTTC.

V is TRBV18 and J is TRBJ2-5; 8 positions match TRBD1. V lost 6 bases, J lost 2 bases, and 8 bases stayed unmatched. This CDR3 is 15 amino acids long. Germline CDR1 KGHSH, CDR2 LQKENI. CDR3 sequence (DNA): TGTGCCAGCTCGCCCAACTGGGACAGGCAAGAGACCCAGTACTTC. The encoded protein is CASSPNWDRQETQYF. The full variable domain, with the rest looked up from reference TRBV18 and TRBJ2-5, is NAGVMQNPRHLVRRRGQEARLRCSPMKGHSHVYWYRQLPEEGLKFMVYLQKENIIDESGMPKERFSAEFPKEGPSILRIQQVVRGDSAAYFCASSPNWDRQETQYFGPGTRLLVL.